The rows below give T cell receptor beta chains drawn from one sample of a study of tumor-infiltrating lymphocytes in oesophageal squamous cell carcinoma. Each CDR3 protein is one row after TCRdb ran MiXCR on the PCR reads. The sample lists 24,000 or so distinct CDR3 sequences, 38% seen once, with less than 30% in the top ten. Sequenced input: esophageal tumor tissue. The origin of the receptors is a male donor with esophageal squamous cell carcinoma. CDR3s include the opening cysteine and the closing phenylalanine or tryptophan. D genes are given only for firm matches. The size of a clone is reported for some rows only, either as once, few or many, or as a class for expanded clones.

TRBV6-6,NA,NA,TRBJ1-2,TGTGCCAGCAGTTACTCGTGGGGGCCGATCTATGGCTACACCTTC,CASSYSWGPIYGYTF
TRBV2,NA,NA,TRBJ2-7,TGTGCCAGCAACGAACAGGGCCTCACCTACGAGCAGTACTTC,CASNEQGLTYEQYF
TRBV6-1,many,TRBD2,TRBJ2-7,TGTGCCAGCAGTGAGAGACTAGCGGGAGCGCAGTACTTC,CASSERLAGAQYF
TRBV5-6,once,TRBD1,TRBJ2-6,TGTGCCAGCAGCTTGATCGCCGGACAGGGGGCGCCCGGGGCCAACGTCCTGACTTTC,CASSLIAGQGAPGANVLTF
TRBV7-8,few,NA,TRBJ2-5,TGTGCCAGCAGCTTGACTAGTAGAGGGGAGACCCAGTACTTC,CASSLTSRGETQYF
TRBV6-2/TRBV6-3,NA,NA,TRBJ2-7,TGTGCCACCCTCGGGTCCGCCTACGAGCAGTACTTC,CATLGSAYEQYF
TRBV7-3,NA,NA,TRBJ2-1,TGTGCCAGCAGCTTAGGGGACCGCGCTAGCGCCTACAATGAGCAGTTCTTC,CASSLGDRASAYNEQFF
TRBV7-3,NA,TRBD1,TRBJ2-5,TGTGCCAGCAGCTTAAACACAGGGGAAGGAGAGCCCCAGTACTTC,CASSLNTGEGEPQYF
TRBV12-3/TRBV12-4,medium-sized,TRBD2,TRBJ2-5,TGTGCCAGCAGTTCACGACTAGCGGGGGCCCTTTCCCAGTACTTC,CASSSRLAGALSQYF
TRBV7-3,NA,TRBD2,TRBJ2-1,TGTGCCAGCAGCCCCCGGGCTAGCGGCTCATCCTACAATGAGCAGTTCTTC,CASSPRASGSSYNEQFF
TRBV19,many,TRBD1,TRBJ1-1,TGTGCCAGTAGCCGGAACCTTGACAGGGTTGACACTGAAGCTTTCTTT,CASSRNLDRVDTEAFF
TRBV24-1,NA,NA,TRBJ2-1,TGTGCCACCAGACAGGGCTCCTACAATGAGCAGTTCTTC,CATRQGSYNEQFF
TRBV7-2,NA,TRBD2,TRBJ2-7,TGTGCCAGCAGCGTTACTAGCGGGTTTTCCTACGAGCAGTACTTC,CASSVTSGFSYEQYF
TRBV11-2,few,NA,TRBJ2-5,TGTGCCAGCAGAGGAGGGAGTTGGGCCCAAGAGACCCAGTACTTC,CASRGGSWAQETQYF
TRBV6-1,few,NA,TRBJ2-1,TGTGCCAGCAGTGAGCCCTACAAGGCCGGGGAGCTGTACTTC,CASSEPYKAGELYF
TRBV7-2,NA,NA,TRBJ2-4,TGTGCCAGCAGCTTAGCCCCTAGCACAGGGCAGTACTTC,CASSLAPSTGQYF
TRBV10-3,few,TRBD2,TRBJ2-7,TGTGCCACCAGCGGGCCAGCGGGGCCCTCCTACGAGCAGTACTTC,CATSGPAGPSYEQYF
TRBV10-3,few,TRBD1,TRBJ2-2,TGTGCCATCAGTGAGGGACAGGGGAGGAACACCGGGGAGCTGTTTTTT,CAISEGQGRNTGELFF
TRBV12-3/TRBV12-4,medium-sized,NA,TRBJ2-5,TGTGCCAGCAGGCCTACCTGGGGGGAGACCCAGTACTTC,CASRPTWGETQYF
TRBV12-3/TRBV12-4,NA,TRBD1,TRBJ2-7,TGTGCCAGCAGTAAGAGGACAGGTGGTTCGAACGAGCAGTTGTTC,CASSKRTGGSNEQLF
TRBV6-1,many,TRBD1,TRBJ1-5,TGTGCCAGCAGTGAACCCTACAGGGGTTACCAGCCCCAGCATTTT,CASSEPYRGYQPQHF
TRBV6-6,NA,NA,TRBJ2-7,TGTGCCAGCAGTGATGGGGGAAGGGGCTCCTACGAGCAGTACTTC,CASSDGGRGSYEQYF
TRBV28,many,NA,TRBJ1-1,TGTGCCAGCAGTTTAGGTTACCGGACACTTAACACTGAAGCTTTCTTT,CASSLGYRTLNTEAFF
TRBV7-8,medium-sized,NA,TRBJ2-7,TGTGCCAGCAGCCTAGGGGGTGCGGCCCACGAGCAGTACTTC,CASSLGGAAHEQYF
TRBV12-5,NA,TRBD1,TRBJ2-6,TGTGCTAGTGGTTTGTCAGGGGGCAACTCTGGGGCCAACGTCCTGACTTTC,CASGLSGGNSGANVLTF
TRBV11-2,many,TRBD2,TRBJ2-5,TGTGCCAGCAGCCCATATCGGAGCGGGGGGCGTCAAGAGACCCAGTACTTC,CASSPYRSGGRQETQYF
TRBV6-6,NA,NA,TRBJ2-7,TGTGCCAGCAGTTACTCCCCAGGGAGAGGCGAGCAGTACTTC,CASSYSPGRGEQYF
TRBV7-2,NA,NA,TRBJ2-5,TGTGCCAGCAGCTTCGGCGATCCAGAGACCCAGTACTTC,CASSFGDPETQYF
TRBV12-5,many,TRBD2,TRBJ2-1,TGTGCTAGTGGTTTGGGGGCAGGGCTAGCGGGAGTGAGCTCCTACAATGAGCAGTTCTTC,CASGLGAGLAGVSSYNEQFF
TRBV6-1,many,NA,TRBJ2-7,TGTGCCAGCAATGCGATTGGGAGGAATGAGCAGTACTTC,CASNAIGRNEQYF
TRBV7-2,NA,TRBD1,TRBJ2-1,TGTGCCAGCAGCTCTAACAGGGGCTGGGAGCAGTTCTTC,CASSSNRGWEQFF
TRBV6-6,NA,TRBD1,TRBJ2-5,TGTGCCAGCAGTTACTCGAGTGACAGGGAAGGGACCCAGTACTTC,CASSYSSDREGTQYF
TRBV19,NA,TRBD2,TRBJ2-1,TGTGCCAGTAGTCCCCGCTCGGGGGGGCCGTACAATGAGCAGTTCTTC,CASSPRSGGPYNEQFF
TRBV7-3,many,TRBD1,TRBJ2-5,TGTGCCAGCAGTAGGACAGGGAAAGAGACCCAGTACTTC,CASSRTGKETQYF
TRBV7-2,NA,NA,TRBJ1-6,TGTGCCAGCAGCTTCGCAGGACTGCAAGAGACCCAGTACTTT,CASSFAGLQETQYF
TRBV6-2/TRBV6-3,NA,NA,TRBJ2-7,TGTGCCAGCAGTTACGAGAAGGGGACCTACGAGCAGTACTTC,CASSYEKGTYEQYF
TRBV23-1,few,TRBD2,TRBJ2-5,TGCGCCAGCAGTCAAGGCCTAGCGGGAGATAAAGAGACCCAGTACTTC,CASSQGLAGDKETQYF
TRBV6-4,NA,TRBD2,TRBJ2-6,TGTGCCAGCAGTGGGAGCGGGAAGGGGGCCAACGTCCTGACTTTC,CASSGSGKGANVLTF
TRBV7-9,many,NA,TRBJ1-2,TGTGCCAGCAGCTTACGCCCGGGGGAAAACTATGGCTACACCTTC,CASSLRPGENYGYTF
TRBV28,NA,NA,TRBJ2-2,TGTGCCAGCAGTTTAGTCCCAGGGGCATGGGACGGGGAGCTGTTTTTT,CASSLVPGAWDGELFF